The subject of this entry is one T cell receptor (beta chain). The antigen is undetermined. The data originate from a study of Ad26.COV2.S vaccination and SARS-CoV-2 variants. General study findings and limits: Non-spike TCR breadth did not differ much between vaccine and placebo recipients.

Assay: immunoSEQ multiplex PCR; the TCRdb copy retains only in-frame clones and omits some. The sample has around 300,000 clones, 75% to 90% seen once; the top ten hold approximately 12%. V was shortened by 6 bases and J by 8 bases, with 7 bases between the two germline ends. Germline loops: CDR1 SEHNR, CDR2 FQNEAQ (reference sequence). This CDR3 spans 11 amino acids. Treatment described: some 19 received Ad26.COV2.S at low or high dose, single or two shots; 5 received placebo; per-sample allocation not given. Vaccine and placebo recipients were sampled on day 63 after the first injection. This specimen was peripheral blood, taken in a trial of Ad26.COV2.S vaccine versus placebo. The V call is TRBV7-9, the J call TRBJ1-4; D ambiguous. This receptor was obtained from a person between 18 and 65 years old who received the Ad26.COV2.S COVID-19 vaccine or a placebo. DNA for the CDR3: TGTGCCAGCAGTTCTAGAGAAAAACTGTTTTTT. It specifies CASSSREKLFF.